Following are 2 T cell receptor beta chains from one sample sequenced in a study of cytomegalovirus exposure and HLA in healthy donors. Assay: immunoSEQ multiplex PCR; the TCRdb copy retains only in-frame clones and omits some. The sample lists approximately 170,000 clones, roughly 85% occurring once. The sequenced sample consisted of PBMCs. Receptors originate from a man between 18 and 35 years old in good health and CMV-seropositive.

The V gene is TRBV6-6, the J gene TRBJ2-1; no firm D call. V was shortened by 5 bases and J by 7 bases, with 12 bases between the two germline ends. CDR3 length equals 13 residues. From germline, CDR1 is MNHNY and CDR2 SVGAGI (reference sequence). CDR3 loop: CASSQIAANEQFF. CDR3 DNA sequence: TGTGCCAGCAGTCAGATCGCGGCGAATGAGCAGTTCTTC.

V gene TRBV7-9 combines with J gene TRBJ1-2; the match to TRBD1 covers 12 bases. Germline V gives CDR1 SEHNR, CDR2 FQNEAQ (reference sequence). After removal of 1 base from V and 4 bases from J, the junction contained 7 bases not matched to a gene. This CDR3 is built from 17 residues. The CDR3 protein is CASSLVGQGALSYGYTF. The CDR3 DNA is TGTGCCAGCAGCTTAGTGGGACAGGGGGCGCTGAGCTATGGCTACACCTTC.